This TCR beta chain comes out of a study of human T cells and chemical hapten exposure (dated by TCRdb to the early 2020s). For the wider study: For sensitization, 2% DPC in acetone was applied to a roughly 2 cm by roughly 2 cm area of upper inner arm skin. Throughout the approximately 23-week study period, patients were also given weekly therapeutic DPC doses on the scalp. Patch testing on the upper back used Finn chambers containing 0.01% DPC, with scoring done after 6 days according to International Contact Dermatitis Research Group standards. Most of the patients in the cohort were female, and the cohort covered alopecia areata with under or over 50% scalp involvement, alopecia totalis and alopecia universalis. Libraries were pooled for sequencing, and variation in per-sample TCR yields was attributed mainly to small differences in library volumes within the pool. This study followed changes in the peripheral blood TCR repertoire in vivo during primary and secondary sensitization of alopecia patients to the hapten diphenylcyclopropenone (DPC). Blood samples were taken from patients before sensitization (week 0) and then at 2, 6 and about 24 weeks after DPC sensitization. Blood for TCR sequencing was provided by twenty-nine alopecia patients at one to four time points (pre-sensitization, 2, 6 and 24 weeks).

Concerning this clonotype itself: Its antigen is currently not known. No much larger clone exists at a distance of one base, and base qualities are not known.

The CDR3 goes from the cysteine to the phenylalanine over 12 residues. Left in the record is the CDR3 DNA by itself, 36 bases read in frame from the first base. V and J lose 2 bases and 7 bases, and a span of 8 bases separates them. Looking up the germline V gene (reference sequence) yields CDR1 SEHNR and CDR2 FQNEAQ. General study outcomes and caveats: Expanded TCRs formed significantly more large CDR3 similarity clusters than pre-sensitization or healthy control sets, consistent with antigen-driven responses. A positive correlation was found between the number of PT1 expanded TCRs and patch test score, with significance reached at thresholds 8, 16 and 32 but not 4. All patients had alopecia, a presumed autoimmune disease, so their immune response might differ from that of healthy individuals. DPC sensitization did not change how many TCRs were above 1 in 1000 frequency, and no evidence was found of alterations in global repertoire structure. After repeated subsampling, the strength of the expansion versus patch-test correlation and the threshold at which it became significant changed.

Library construction relied on RACE. Sequencing used a NextSeq 500. During library preparation, unique molecular identifiers were attached to individual cDNA molecules so that TCRs could be counted in a quantitative, reproducible way. For every blood RNA sample, sequencing covered both the TCR alpha and TCR beta chains. The authors' analysis ran thus. A median of around 96,000 TCRs per sample was observed, with a range of 23,224 to 690,600. V, J and CDR3 annotation of the TCR reads was performed with the Decombinator software suite. For PS versus PT1 abundance plots, all samples were subsampled to the same number of TCRs (28,000). TCRs were defined as expanded if absent before sensitization and observed at least eight times at the 2-week time point. Starting from the raw public reads, TCRdb applied fastp trimming at Q25, assembled clones with MiXCR and retained in-frame beta chains. CDR3 protein sequences are deduplicated, and each keeps its most common genes and DNA. TCRdb's processing, not the study's, gives the V and J calls here. Here the sample has 20,000 to 30,000 distinct CDR3 sequences; 8.5% to 9.5% occur a single time. The ten biggest clones cover around 7% of the sample.

The intended sense of this specimen's time point label: patch test 2, 6 weeks after DPC sensitization. Interpreted using the paper, the treatment or condition label stands for: therapeutic diphenylcyclopropenone sensitization with weekly scalp DPC. Blood at each patch-test visit was drawn before the patch test was applied. Patients were eligible if aged 18 to 70, diagnosed with alopecia and judged suitable for DPC therapy, and pregnant patients were excluded. Total RNA was isolated from unfractionated whole blood collected in Tempus Blood RNA tubes. This sequence uses TRBV7-9 and TRBJ1-1, with the D segment identity uncertain. The origin of this receptor is a man under 40 with alopecia areata. Some clones in this sample may be carry-over from other donors' samples. This material consisted of whole blood, taken in connection with sensitization to the hapten diphenylcyclopropenone (DPC). This receptor carries the CDR3 CASSLSPYEAFF. The nucleotide sequence is given as TGTGCCAGCAGCTTATCCCCATATGAAGCTTTCTTT.